The 2 T cell receptor beta chains in this list originate from one sample, sequenced in a study of blood T cell repertoires in COVID-19. Repertoires were generated with immunoSEQ multiplex PCR, while TCRdb's copy carries only in-frame clones and drops some. Here the sample spans 95,000 to 150,000 clones, approximately 85% being singletons. The sequenced material came from peripheral blood. The source of these receptors is a woman of 80 years or more with COVID-19, enrolled during active disease.

The chain is built from TRBV25-1 and TRBJ2-7; a possible D gene is TRBD1 (6 bases). With 6 bases removed from V and 3 bases from J, the gap between germline ends came to 15 bases. CDR1 and CDR2 (germline): MGHDK, SYGVNS. CDR3 length: 14 amino acids. DNA for the CDR3: TGTGCCAGCAGAGACGGACAGACCTACTACGAGCAGTACTTC. This sequence encodes CASRDGQTYYEQYF.

The chain joins TRBV6-5 to TRBJ2-5; possibly TRBD2 for D (5 bases). Trimming removed 3 bases at V and 2 bases at J, with 13 bases between. CDR1 and CDR2 from the germline V gene are MNHEY and SVGAGI. The CDR3 covers 15 residues. The CDR3 spells CASSYSGSGQETQYF. The CDR3 DNA follows: TGTGCCAGCAGTTATAGTGGGAGTGGACAAGAGACCCAGTACTTC.